This passage covers 19 T cell receptor beta chains from one sample sequenced in a study. TCRdb re-analysed the 5' RACE reads in MiXCR, keeping a single row per CDR3 protein. The table has more than 55,000 distinct CDR3 sequences, roughly 28% seen once. Treg sorting used a CD4+CD25+CD127-/low gate. Sample: tumor-infiltrating Tregs sorted from the breast tumor. These TCRs come from a female donor with breast cancer.

The sample holds a few counts of this clonotype. The chain joins TRBV30 to TRBJ1-2; D might be TRBD1 (6 bases). V was cut by 8 bases and J by 0 bases, with 16 bases left in between. The CDR3 has 14 residues. The V gene's germline CDR1 is GTSNPN and CDR2 SVGIG (reference sequence). The CDR3 nucleotides are TGTGCCGCGCGCGGGGGCGCGCCTAACTATGGCTACACCTTC. As protein: CAARGGAPNYGYTF.

As concerns this clonotype: A clone one base away is much larger, so this may be a read error. The chain recombines TRBV6-2 or TRBV6-3 with TRBJ2-5, with TRBD2 identical over 11 bases. Germline V gene data show CDR1 as MNHEY and CDR2 as SVGEGT. This CDR3 region has 16 residues. With 8 bases clipped from V and 4 bases from J, the junction kept 12 bases outside the gene matches. Here the CDR3 DNA reads TGTGCCAGCGGAGGCCTGGGACTAGCGGCGGGAGAGACCCAGTACTTC. This gives the protein CASGGLGLAAGETQYF.

The chain carries TRBV25-1 and TRBJ1-2; TRBD1 is a possible D gene (5 bases). Germline values: CDR1 MGHDK, CDR2 SYGVNS. The CDR3 consists of 16 residues. The V and J ends lost 7 bases and 0 bases respectively, with 18 bases between them. The CDR3 bases are TGTGCCAGCATCGGGGCAGGGCCCTTAGCTAACTATGGCTACACCTTC. It yields the protein CASIGAGPLANYGYTF.

This clonotype was picked up a small number of times. The chain is built from TRBV27 and TRBJ2-2; 7 bases match TRBD2. Unmatched junction bases numbered 12, after V lost 0 bases and J lost 5 bases. The CDR3 sequence is 18 residues long. Germline V gene sequence: CDR1 MNHEY, CDR2 SMNVEV (reference sequence). The CDR3 loop is CASSLSTLRLARTGELFF. CDR3 sequence (DNA): TGTGCCAGCAGTTTATCGACCCTAAGACTAGCCCGAACCGGGGAGCTGTTTTTT.

This chain links TRBV5-1 with TRBJ1-1; D gene unclear. Trimming took off 0 bases at V and 5 bases at J, with 8 bases between the two ends. Looked up from germline, CDR1 is SGHRS and CDR2 is YFSETQ. The CDR3 is 13 amino acids. CDR3 amino acids: CASSLEGMTEAFF. CDR3 in DNA: TGCGCCAGCAGCTTGGAAGGGATGACTGAAGCTTTCTTT.

In its sample, this clonotype was seen many times. This rearrangement joins TRBV5-6 to TRBJ2-6; 8 nucleotides match TRBD1. Per germline, CDR1 SGHDT and CDR2 YYEEEE. The CDR3 runs 18 residues. V shed 1 base, J shed 3 bases, and the junction held 9 bases outside the gene matches. CDR3 sequence (DNA): TGTGCCAGCAGCTTGCGGGCAGGGGGCCGTGATGGGGCCAACGTCCTGACTTTC. As protein: CASSLRAGGRDGANVLTF.

The V gene is TRBV2, the J gene TRBJ2-7; 8 positions agree with TRBD2. Germline-derived CDR1 and CDR2 are SNHLY and FYNNEI. This CDR3 region has 14 residues. The V gene end was trimmed by 5 bases and the J gene end by 5 bases; junction bases not matched to a gene: 8. The CDR3 DNA sequence: TGTGCCAGCAGTCTTACCGGACTAGCCCACGAGCAGTACTTC. As protein: CASSLTGLAHEQYF.

The V and J genes are TRBV5-5 and TRBJ2-3, with D possibly TRBD1 on 6 matching bases. CDR1 SGHKS and CDR2 YYEKEE come from the germline V gene (reference sequence). The CDR3 spans 15 residues. Trimming took 4 bases from V and 0 from J, leaving 12 bases between them. The CDR3 loop is CASSGTPTSTDTQYF. The CDR3 bases are TGTGCCAGCAGCGGGACACCAACTAGCACAGATACGCAGTATTTT.

This clonotype was found a few times. This chain connects TRBV2 to TRBJ1-1, with D perhaps matching TRBD1 (5 bases). The V gene's germline CDR1 is SNHLY and CDR2 FYNNEI. The CDR3 is 14 residues long. The ends were cut back, 6 bases at V and 4 bases at J, with 15 bases in the middle. CDR3 region: CASRSQGSSTEAFF. The CDR3 coding sequence is TGTGCCAGCAGGTCCCAGGGCAGTTCCACTGAAGCTTTCTTT.

This chain joins TRBV6-1 and TRBJ2-1; 11 bases agree with TRBD2. Germline values: CDR1 MNHNS, CDR2 SASEGT. The V and J ends lost 5 bases and 3 bases, in that order; junction bases with no gene match: 15. The CDR3 is 19 amino acids. CDR3 sequence (DNA): TGTGCCAGCAGTCGAACCCTTGAAATAGCGGGGGGGAGCTACAATGAGCAGTTCTTC. Protein product: CASSRTLEIAGGSYNEQFF.

This clonotype has only a few counts. The gene calls are TRBV3-1 and TRBJ1-2; no clear D. With 1 base removed from V and 8 bases from J, the gap between germline ends came to 8 bases. The length of the CDR3 is 12 residues. Germline V lookup: CDR1 LGHDT, CDR2 YNNKEL (reference sequence). CDR3 in DNA: TGTGCCAGCAGCCAAGCGAATCGGGGCTACACCTTC. It specifies CASSQANRGYTF.

By sample fraction, this clonotype is medium-sized. V usage is TRBV2 and J usage is TRBJ2-1; D is unresolved. Germline values: CDR1 SNHLY, CDR2 FYNNEI. Trimming cost V 2 bases and J 0 bases, with 11 bases left between them. The CDR3 has 16 amino acids. The CDR3, as DNA: TGTGCCAGCAGTGAAATAGGCGTTAGCTCCTACAATGAGCAGTTCTTC. It codes for CASSEIGVSSYNEQFF.

This clonotype was counted between two and nine times. The chain combines TRBV7-8 with TRBJ2-6; maybe TRBD2 (6 bases). The length of the CDR3 is 12 residues. The germline CDR1 and CDR2 sequences are SGHVS and FQNEAQ. Deletions cut 5 bases from V and 13 bases from J, with 12 bases between. The DNA of the CDR3 is TGTGCCAGCAGCCCCGAGGAGGGGGTCCTGACTTTC. It yields the protein CASSPEEGVLTF.

Remarks on this clonotype: The junction departs from the called germline gene at one end, perhaps through a read error. This sequence joins TRBV5-1 and TRBJ1-2, with D possibly being TRBD1 (6 bases). Germline values: CDR1 SGHRS, CDR2 YFSETQ. The CDR3 is 17 residues long. DNA for the CDR3: TGCGCCAGCAGATCCCAACAGGGACGAGGGGTTAACTATGGCCACACCTTC. Translating gives CASRSQQGRGVNYGHTF.

The V call is TRBV6-6, the J call TRBJ2-5; D possibly uses TRBD1 or TRBD2 (6 bases each). The CDR3 loop spans 14 amino acids. V lost 6 bases and J lost 5, with 16 bases in between. Germline-derived CDR1 and CDR2 are MNHNY and SVGAGI (reference sequence). The CDR3, as DNA: TGTGCCAGCAGGTACGGGGGCCCCCAGGAGACCCAGTACTTC. As protein: CASRYGGPQETQYF.

This clonotype was seen more than once but under ten times. The missing conserved phenylalanine or tryptophan at the end of this CDR3 makes a read error likely. This sequence joins TRBV20-1 and TRBJ2-7, with TRBD1 as a possible D gene (6 bases). There are 12 residues in the CDR3. Germline V CDR1 and CDR2: DFQATT, SNEGSKA (reference sequence). DNA for the CDR3: TGCAGCCCCAAGGACAGCTCCTACGAGCAGTACCTC. This encodes CSPKDSSYEQYL.

This clonotype was observed at least ten times. CDR3 in DNA: TGTGCCAGCAGCTCGTCGACCGGGATTCTGAATGAGCAGTTCTTC. Translated: CASSSSTGILNEQFF. The J gene is TRBJ2-1, the V gene TRBV7-9; maybe TRBD2 (5 bases). The CDR3 extends over 15 amino acids. V lost 4 bases and J 7 bases, leaving 17 bases between the germline ends. Germline V CDR1 and CDR2: SEHNR, FQNEAQ (reference sequence).

The sample holds a few counts of this clonotype. V usage is TRBV9 and J usage is TRBJ2-2; tentative D call: TRBD2 (7 bases). V lost 2 bases and J 5 bases, leaving 16 bases between the germline ends. Per the germline V gene, CDR1 is SGDLS and CDR2 is YYNGEE. CDR3 length: 16 residues. The DNA for the CDR3 is TGTGCCAGCAGCGTTGAGGGGGGGAAATGGACCGGGGAGCTGTTTTTT. Its translation is CASSVEGGKWTGELFF. Complete variable domain (other parts from reference TRBV9 and TRBJ2-2): DSGVTQTPKHLITATGQRVTLRCSPRSGDLSVYWYQQSLDQGLQFLIQYYNGEERAKGNILERFSAQQFPDLHSELNLSSLELGDSALYFCASSVEGGKWTGELFFGEGSRLTVL.

This clonotype showed up many times. The chain combines TRBV3-1 with TRBJ2-2; D uncertain. V was shortened by 2 bases and J by 7 bases, with 8 bases between the two germline ends. Germline CDR1 is LGHDT and CDR2 is YNNKEL (reference sequence). The CDR3 spans 13 residues. CDR3 region: CASSQFTSGELFF. CDR3 sequence (DNA): TGTGCCAGCAGCCAATTTACCAGCGGGGAGCTGTTTTTT.